The rows below give T cell receptor beta chains drawn from one sample of a study of OX40 agonist ivuxolimab in advanced cancers. Sequencing was performed with immunoSEQ multiplex PCR; in TCRdb, only in-frame clones are kept and a portion is missing. The sample carries about 69,000 clones, around 90% recorded once. This specimen consisted of CD4+ or CD8+ T cells sorted from blood, obtained in a trial of the OX40 agonist ivuxolimab. These receptors were obtained from an adult with an advanced solid tumor such as melanoma, head and neck, liver or kidney cancer. Each CDR3 is given with its conserved first and last residue. Size is stated for part of the rows, as once, few or many counts, or as a class when the clone is expanded.

v_call	clone_size	j_call	cdr3_aa
TRBV14	.	TRBJ1-1	CASSRSGHTEAFF
TRBV18	.	TRBJ2-3	CASSPSQGTDTQYF
TRBV6-5	.	TRBJ2-1	CASSYGTRVPNEQFF
TRBV25-1	.	TRBJ1-2	CASSVGQGAIGYTF
TRBV28	.	TRBJ1-2	CASSLGGYGYTF
TRBV9	.	TRBJ2-5	CASSAGGSRGETQYF
TRBV27	.	TRBJ2-1	CASSLEAGNEQFF
TRBV7-3	.	TRBJ2-3	CASSSTWGDTQYF
TRBV28	.	TRBJ1-5	CASSMLQGRVSNQPQHF
TRBV28	.	TRBJ2-7	CASSLSGLAGGRRGEQYF
TRBV19	.	TRBJ2-1	CASSIIRFGNEQFF
TRBV11-3	.	TRBJ1-3	CASSLDYSNSGNTIYF
TRBV2	.	TRBJ2-5	CASKDRVETQYF
TRBV7-2	.	TRBJ2-2	CASSLVSLANTGELFF
TRBV5-1	once	TRBJ2-7	CASSSRAMPDEQYF
TRBV6-1	.	TRBJ2-1	CASRESFSYNEQFF
TRBV18	once	TRBJ1-1	CASSPNQGDDTEAFF
TRBV6-4	.	TRBJ2-7	CASIWREGRETYEQYF
TRBV5-1	.	TRBJ2-1	CASSLFSHGEQFF
TRBV28	.	TRBJ1-3	CASSPPVRNTIYF
TRBV18	.	TRBJ1-3	CASSQDGLSGNTIYF
TRBV7-9	.	TRBJ2-7	CASSPPGHTTYEQYF
TRBV7-2	.	TRBJ2-3	CASSWDFTDTQYF
TRBV2	.	TRBJ2-7	CATPRAGQPYEQYF
TRBV4-1	.	TRBJ2-2	CASSQDRGRELFF
TRBV7-3	.	TRBJ2-5	CASSPTLAKETQYF
TRBV11-2	.	TRBJ1-4	CASSLNTGGEKLFF
TRBV19	medium-sized	TRBJ1-2	CASSISGAHYGYTF
TRBV2	.	TRBJ2-5	CASSGLAGGETQYF
TRBV6-6	.	TRBJ1-5	CASSYGDLKPQHF
TRBV6-5	.	TRBJ2-5	CASSYGAIETQYF
TRBV14	.	TRBJ2-2	CASSPRLGVTNTGELFF
TRBV7-8	.	TRBJ1-1	CASSLEAGSINTEAFF
TRBV30	.	TRBJ2-7	CAWSGSRESSYEQYF
TRBV10-3	.	TRBJ2-1	CAISEPGQGEQFF
TRBV28	.	TRBJ2-1	CASSLRSLVFTYNEQFF
TRBV5-1	.	TRBJ2-1	CASSSGLAGNEQFF